Presented here are 3 T cell receptor beta chains from one specimen sequenced in a study of blood T cell repertoires in COVID-19 (dated by TCRdb to 2019 to 2021). The library was built by means of the immunoSEQ multiplex PCR assay. Imported from immuneACCESS, the table was reduced by TCRdb to in-frame sequences with V and J called. These copies leave out some clones; in studies compared against another copy, an unresolved V gene accounts for under half, and the cause of the remainder is not known. In all, the sample holds around 200,000 clones, and roughly 80% of those were seen once. In total, the top ten clones hold around 5.1% of the sample. The source material was peripheral blood. The receptor source for this set is a human donor in a cohort sampled during active COVID-19.

This clone was seen more than once but under ten times. This sequence joins TRBV5-1 and TRBJ1-1; D perhaps matches TRBD1 (6 bases). CDR3 size: 14 residues. Germline V gives CDR1 SGHRS, CDR2 YFSETQ. V lost 2 bases, J lost 2 bases, and 10 bases lay in between. The CDR3 region has the DNA TGCGCCAGCAGCTTCACAGGGAGAAACACTGAAGCTTTCTTT. Translating gives CASSFTGRNTEAFF.

This rearrangement joins TRBV7-2 to TRBJ2-7, with D unresolved. Germline V gives CDR1 SGHTA, CDR2 FQGNSA. Trimming took off 1 base at V and 2 bases at J, with 9 bases between the two ends. The CDR3 is 14 amino acids. CDR3 in amino acids: CASSLVTAAYEQYF. The CDR3 DNA follows: TGTGCCAGCAGCTTAGTCACAGCTGCCTACGAGCAGTACTTC.

The rearrangement links TRBV9 to TRBJ1-3; D is perhaps TRBD1 (6 bases). The CDR3 contains 15 residues. In germline, CDR1 is SGDLS, CDR2 YYNGEE. The V gene lost 0 bases and the J gene lost 1 base, with 8 bases spanning the gap. This CDR3 is CASSVEGVSGNTIYF. As DNA, the CDR3 is TGTGCCAGCAGCGTAGAGGGGGTGTCTGGAAACACCATATATTTT. The full variable domain, its missing parts supplied by reference TRBV9 and TRBJ1-3, is DSGVTQTPKHLITATGQRVTLRCSPRSGDLSVYWYQQSLDQGLQFLIQYYNGEERAKGNILERFSAQQFPDLHSELNLSSLELGDSALYFCASSVEGVSGNTIYFGEGSWLTVV.